These 15 T cell receptor beta chains share one sample of origin, sequenced in a study of post-analysis software for immune sequencing data. For these TCRs, the target antigens are not known. Every TCR beta cDNA library bore unique molecular identifiers. MiXCR was run by TCRdb on the PCR reads, yielding one entry per CDR3 protein. The sample consists of fewer than 550,000 distinct CDR3 sequences, approximately 34% of them appearing once. General study findings and limits: Among 5 or 6 TRBV segments more frequent in patients than controls were TRBV5-6, TRBV5-1 and TRBV20-1.

The material sequenced was blood. All receptors come from a girl under 18 with multiple sclerosis.

This clonotype showed up just a few times. The CDR3 nucleotides read TGCAGTGCTAGAGATCAAGGGTTCGGGTATGGCTACACCTTC. This codes for CSARDQGFGYGYTF. V gene TRBV20-1 combines with J gene TRBJ1-2; D remains unclear. The V end was cut by 0 bases, the J end by 5 bases, with 13 bases between. Germline V lookup: CDR1 DFQATT, CDR2 SNEGSKA (reference sequence). The length of the CDR3 is 14 residues.

V usage is TRBV7-9 and J usage is TRBJ2-3; D gene ambiguous. Trimming removed 4 bases at V and 2 bases at J, with 16 bases between. Germline loops: CDR1 SEHNR, CDR2 FQNEAQ (reference sequence). The CDR3 runs to 16 residues. CDR3 loop: CASSSPAAEPTDTQYF. CDR3 DNA sequence: TGTGCCAGCAGCTCCCCTGCCGCCGAGCCCACAGATACGCAGTATTTT.

This rearrangement joins TRBV29-1 to TRBJ2-7, with a possible D match to TRBD1 (6 bases). Germline values: CDR1 SQVTM, CDR2 ANQGSEA. This CDR3 has 14 amino acids. Trimming removed 1 base at V and 2 bases at J, with 12 bases between. CDR3 amino acids: CSVEVNRDTYEQYF. The DNA of the CDR3 is TGCAGCGTTGAAGTTAACAGGGACACCTACGAGCAGTACTTC.

This clonotype was counted a few times. The chain recombines TRBV5-1 with TRBJ2-3; D unclear. The V end was cut by 0 bases, the J end by 2 bases, with 10 bases between. Germline V gene data show CDR1 as SGHRS and CDR2 as YFSETQ. The CDR3 is made up of 15 amino acids. The CDR3 reads CASSLAVSHTDTQYF. CDR3 DNA sequence: TGCGCCAGCAGCTTGGCCGTTTCGCACACAGATACGCAGTATTTT.

The chain couples TRBV25-1 to TRBJ2-5; TRBD1 matches 8 bases. The germline gives CDR1 MGHDK, CDR2 SYGVNS. Losses at the gene ends were 7 bases for V and 4 bases for J; bases not matched to a gene: 8. The length of the CDR3 is 14 residues. This CDR3 is CASKTDRGGETQYF. The CDR3 DNA sequence: TGTGCCAGCAAAACCGACAGGGGCGGAGAGACCCAGTACTTC.

This clonotype was picked up a small number of times. The chain uses TRBV10-3 and TRBJ2-7, with 9 nucleotides matching TRBD1. TRBJ2-5 explains the end of the DNA better; the J call may be wrong. From germline, CDR1 is ENHRY and CDR2 SYGVKD. The CDR3 is 16 amino acids. The CDR3 DNA reads TGTGCCATCAGTGAGTCTGGACAGGGGATGGGAGAGACCCAGTACTTC. Protein sequence: CAISESGQGMGETQYF.

The chain couples TRBV6-6 to TRBJ1-1; D is unresolved. Trimming stripped 7 bases from V and 4 bases from J, with 16 bases between. CDR1 is MNHNY, CDR2 SVGAGI, per germline (reference sequence). The CDR3 covers 14 residues. The CDR3 coding sequence is TGTGCCAGCAACCCTCGGGTGGAGAGCACTGAAGCTTTCTTT. It encodes CASNPRVESTEAFF.

The rearrangement links TRBV7-9 to TRBJ2-7; weak D call: TRBD2 (5 bases). Trimming cost V 6 bases and J 6 bases, with 18 bases left between them. The CDR3 extends over 14 amino acids. Per germline, CDR1 SEHNR and CDR2 FQNEAQ (reference sequence). The CDR3 spells CASSTDVRAGEQYF. Written as DNA, the CDR3 is TGTGCCAGCAGTACCGACGTACGGGCGGGCGAGCAGTACTTC.

This clonotype was seen only a few times. At one of its ends the junction is not consistent with the germline gene, which may arise from a read error. The chain recombines TRBV29-1 with TRBJ2-3; a possible D gene is TRBD1 (5 bases). The CDR3 is 12 amino acids. Germline loops: CDR1 SQVTM, CDR2 ANQGSEA. CDR3 nucleotides: TGCAGCGCTGAACAGGTTTCAGATACGCAGTATTTT. Protein: CSAEQVSDTQYF.

This clonotype was seen a handful of times. The chain links TRBV29-1 to TRBJ2-5, with D uncertain. The length of the CDR3 is 15 residues. Germline CDR1 and CDR2: SQVTM and ANQGSEA. With 2 bases removed from V and 1 base from J, the gap between germline ends came to 14 bases. The CDR3 loop is CSVESGGTTQETQYF. CDR3 sequence (DNA): TGCAGCGTTGAATCGGGCGGAACAACCCAAGAGACCCAGTACTTC.

This clonotype was counted only a few times. This rearrangement joins TRBV25-1 to TRBJ2-5, with D possibly being TRBD1 (6 bases). Trimming removed 1 base from V and 2 bases from J, with 11 bases in between. The CDR3 covers 15 residues. Germline lookup yields CDR1 MGHDK and CDR2 SYGVNS. The DNA for the CDR3 is TGTGCCAGCAGTGAATTCAGGGGTCAGCAAGAGACCCAGTACTTC. It yields the protein CASSEFRGQQETQYF.

This clonotype was picked up many times. The J gene is TRBJ2-7, the V gene TRBV12-3 or TRBV12-4; 10 nucleotides align to TRBD2. This CDR3 comprises 15 residues. After removal of 7 bases from V and 5 bases from J, the junction contained 11 bases not matched to a gene. CDR3 bases: TGTGCCAGCACCACAACTAGCGGGGAAAGCGACGAGCAGTACTTC. Translating gives CASTTTSGESDEQYF.

The chain combines TRBV5-5 with TRBJ1-2; the D gene is possibly TRBD1 (5 bases). The V gene's germline CDR1 is SGHKS and CDR2 YYEKEE (reference sequence). The CDR3 consists of 18 residues. V shed 1 base and J shed 0 bases, with 19 bases lying between them. CDR3 sequence: CASSLRETAYTPNYGYTF. DNA of the CDR3: TGTGCCAGCAGCTTGAGAGAGACAGCTTATACTCCTAACTATGGCTACACCTTC. Full variable domain (remainder filled in from reference TRBV5-5 and TRBJ1-2): DAGVTQSPTHLIKTRGQQVTLRCSPISGHKSVSWYQQVLGQGPQFIFQYYEKEERGRGNFPDRFSARQFPNYSSELNVNALLLGDSALYLCASSLRETAYTPNYGYTFGSGTRLTVV.

A few counts support this clonotype. V and J are TRBV5-1 and TRBJ1-4; D call uncertain. Germline CDR1 and CDR2: SGHRS and YFSETQ. Trimming shortened V by 4 bases and J by 10 bases, and 14 bases separated the two germline ends. This CDR3 is 13 amino acids long. The DNA for the CDR3 is TGCGCCAGCAGCCCACAGCCTACTCGAAAACTGTTTTTT. This codes for CASSPQPTRKLFF.

This clonotype was counted between two and nine times. The chain carries TRBV4-1 and TRBJ2-5; TRBD2 matches 8 bases. The J segment lost 2 bases and the V segment lost 4 bases, leaving 15 bases of the junction unmatched. CDR1 MGHRA and CDR2 YSYEKL come from the germline V gene. This CDR3 comprises 18 residues. The CDR3 here is CASSPRTIGTRKQETQYF. In nucleotides, the CDR3 is TGCGCCAGCAGCCCCCGCACCATCGGGACTAGAAAACAAGAGACCCAGTACTTC.